The T cell receptor (beta chain) under discussion was sequenced for a study of control samples from healthy donors and cancer patients. In its sample, this clone was seen once. The data were produced by immunoSEQ multiplex PCR, yet TCRdb's version contains in-frame clones alone and is incomplete. The sample has about 94,000 clones; about nine tenths are singletons. Germline CDR1 MNHEY, CDR2 SMNVEV (reference sequence). V dropped 6 bases and J dropped 1 base, with 15 bases sitting between them. The CDR3 is 16 residues long. The sequence came from a woman aged 18-29 years in good health. The sequenced material came from blood. This rearrangement joins TRBV27 to TRBJ2-2, with D uncertain. CDR3 bases: TGTGCCAGCAGCCGGGCGGACCTATTGAACACCGGGGAGCTGTTTTTT. As protein: CASSRADLLNTGELFF.